This T cell receptor (beta chain) was captured by sequencing in a study of blood T cell repertoires in COVID-19. As for the study in general: Whether acute or convalescent, the COVID-19 samples came from the United States, Italy and Spain. The analysed material was cDNA or gDNA that came from T cells, B-cell-depleted T cells, or PBMCs.

Recruited during active infection, patients (from Seattle) were subsequently followed longitudinally. Produced via immunoSEQ multiplex PCR; TCRdb's table is partial and in-frame only. The data hold roughly 200,000 clones, with about 80% observed a single time. This clonotype originated in a woman aged 55-70 years with COVID-19, enrolled during active disease. The sequenced material came from peripheral blood.

The CDR3 region is CAWSALGQGNQPQHF. As DNA, the CDR3 is TGTGCCTGGAGTGCCCTGGGACAGGGGAATCAGCCCCAGCATTTT. J is TRBJ1-5 and V is TRBV30; TRBD1 matches 10 bases. This CDR3 is built from 15 residues. J lost 4 bases, V lost 1 base, and 4 bases had no gene match. Germline values: CDR1 GTSNPN, CDR2 SVGIG (reference sequence).